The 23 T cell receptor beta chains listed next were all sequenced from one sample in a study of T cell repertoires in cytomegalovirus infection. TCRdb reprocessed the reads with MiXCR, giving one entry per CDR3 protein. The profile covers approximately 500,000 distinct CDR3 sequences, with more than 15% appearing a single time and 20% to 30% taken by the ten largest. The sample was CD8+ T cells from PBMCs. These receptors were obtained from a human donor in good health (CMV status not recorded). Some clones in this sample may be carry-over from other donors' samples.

The CDR3 nucleotides read TGTGCCAGCTCACCTAACTACGTGAGCTCCTATAATTCACCCCTCCACTTT. Its protein product is CASSPNYVSSYNSPLHF. The rearrangement joins TRBV18 to TRBJ1-6; no clear D gene. The CDR3 totals 17 residues. Germline loops: CDR1 KGHSH, CDR2 LQKENI. V dropped 3 bases and J dropped 0 bases, with 12 bases sitting between them.

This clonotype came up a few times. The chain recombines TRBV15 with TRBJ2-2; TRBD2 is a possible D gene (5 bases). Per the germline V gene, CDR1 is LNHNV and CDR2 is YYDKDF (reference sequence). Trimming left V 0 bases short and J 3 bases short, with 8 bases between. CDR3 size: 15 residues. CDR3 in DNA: TGTGCCACCAGCAGAGAGGGGAGTTACACCGGGGAGCTGTTTTTT. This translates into CATSREGSYTGELFF.

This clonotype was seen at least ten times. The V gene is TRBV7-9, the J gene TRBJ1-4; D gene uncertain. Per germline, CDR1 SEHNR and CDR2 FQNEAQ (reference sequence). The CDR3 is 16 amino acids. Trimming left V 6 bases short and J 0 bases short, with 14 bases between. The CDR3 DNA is TGTGCCAGCAGTCCACGAAACACTGCAACTAATGAAAAACTGTTTTTT. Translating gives CASSPRNTATNEKLFF.

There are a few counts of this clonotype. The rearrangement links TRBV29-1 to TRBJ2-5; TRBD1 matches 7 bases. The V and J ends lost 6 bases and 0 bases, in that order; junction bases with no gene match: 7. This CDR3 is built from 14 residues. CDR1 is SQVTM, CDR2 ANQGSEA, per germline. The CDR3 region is CSVERQGYQETQYF. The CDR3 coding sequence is TGCAGCGTCGAGCGACAGGGTTACCAAGAGACCCAGTACTTC.

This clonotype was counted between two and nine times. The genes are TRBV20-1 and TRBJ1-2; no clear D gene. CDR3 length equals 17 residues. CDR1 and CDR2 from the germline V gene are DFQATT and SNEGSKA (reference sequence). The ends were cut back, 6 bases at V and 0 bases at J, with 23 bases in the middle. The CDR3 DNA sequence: TGCAGTGCCCCCCTGACTTTTTCCAGAGAAGCTAACTATGGCTACACCTTC. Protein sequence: CSAPLTFSREANYGYTF.

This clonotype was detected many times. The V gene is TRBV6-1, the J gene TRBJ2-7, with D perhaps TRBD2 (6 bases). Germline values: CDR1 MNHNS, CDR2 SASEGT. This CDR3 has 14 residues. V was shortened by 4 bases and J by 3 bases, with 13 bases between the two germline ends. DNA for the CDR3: TGTGCCAGCAGTGGAAGCGGAGGGTTCTACGAGCAGTACTTC. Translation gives CASSGSGGFYEQYF.

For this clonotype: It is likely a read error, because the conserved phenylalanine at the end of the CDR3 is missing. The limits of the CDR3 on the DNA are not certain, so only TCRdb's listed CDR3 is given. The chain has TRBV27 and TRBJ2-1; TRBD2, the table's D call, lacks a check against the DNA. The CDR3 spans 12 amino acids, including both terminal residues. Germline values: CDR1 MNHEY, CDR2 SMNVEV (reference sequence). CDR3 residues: CASSSPGGPLSI.

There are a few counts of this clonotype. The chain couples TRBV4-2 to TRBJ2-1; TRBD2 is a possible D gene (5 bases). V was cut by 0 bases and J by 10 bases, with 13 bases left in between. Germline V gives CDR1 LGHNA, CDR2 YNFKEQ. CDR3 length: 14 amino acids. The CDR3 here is CASSQEGFTGEQFF. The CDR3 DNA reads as TGTGCCAGCAGCCAAGAAGGGTTCACGGGGGAGCAGTTCTTC.

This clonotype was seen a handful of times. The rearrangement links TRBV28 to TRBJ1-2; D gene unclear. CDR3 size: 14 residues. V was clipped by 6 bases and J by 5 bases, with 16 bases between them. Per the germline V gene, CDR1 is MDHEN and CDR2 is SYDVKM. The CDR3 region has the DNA TGTGCCAGCAGCGAACGGGGAAACCCTTATGGCTACACCTTC. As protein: CASSERGNPYGYTF.

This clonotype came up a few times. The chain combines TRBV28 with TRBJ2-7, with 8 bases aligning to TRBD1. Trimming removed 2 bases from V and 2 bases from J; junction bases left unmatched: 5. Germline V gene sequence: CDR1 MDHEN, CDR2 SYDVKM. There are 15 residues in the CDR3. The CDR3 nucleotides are TGTGCCAGCAGTTTAGGGACAGGACGACCCTACGAGCAGTACTTC. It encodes CASSLGTGRPYEQYF.

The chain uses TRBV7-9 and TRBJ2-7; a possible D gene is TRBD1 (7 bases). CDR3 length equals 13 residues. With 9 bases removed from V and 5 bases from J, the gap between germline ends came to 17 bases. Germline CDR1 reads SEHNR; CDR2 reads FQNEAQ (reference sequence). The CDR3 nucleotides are TGTGCCAGTACAGGGGCCTGGGAGGACGAGCAGTACTTC. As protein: CASTGAWEDEQYF. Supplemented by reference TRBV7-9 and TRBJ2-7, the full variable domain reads DTGVSQNPRHKITKRGQNVTFRCDPISEHNRLYWYRQTLGQGPEFLTYFQNEAQLEKSRLLSDRFSAERPKGSFSTLEIQRTEQGDSAMYLCASTGAWEDEQYFGPGTRLTVT.

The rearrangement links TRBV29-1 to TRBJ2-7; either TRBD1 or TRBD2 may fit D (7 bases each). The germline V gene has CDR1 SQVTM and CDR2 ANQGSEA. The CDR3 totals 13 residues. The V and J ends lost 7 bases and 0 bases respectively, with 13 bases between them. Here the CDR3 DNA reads TGCAGCGCACAGGGGAGGGGCTCCTACGAGCAGTACTTC. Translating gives CSAQGRGSYEQYF.

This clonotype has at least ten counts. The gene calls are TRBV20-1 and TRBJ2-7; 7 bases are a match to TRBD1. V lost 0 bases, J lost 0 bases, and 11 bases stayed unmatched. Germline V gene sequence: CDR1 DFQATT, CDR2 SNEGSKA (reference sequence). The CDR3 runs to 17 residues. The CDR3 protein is CSARDRTGTVSSYEQYF. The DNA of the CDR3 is TGCAGTGCTAGAGATCGGACAGGCACCGTGAGCTCCTACGAGCAGTACTTC.

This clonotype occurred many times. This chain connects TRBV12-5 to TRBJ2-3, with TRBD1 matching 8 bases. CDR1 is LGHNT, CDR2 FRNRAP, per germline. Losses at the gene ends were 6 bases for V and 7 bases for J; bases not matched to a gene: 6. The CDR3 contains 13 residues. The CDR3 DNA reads TGTGCTAGTGGGTGGACAGGGCCAAATACGCAGTATTTT. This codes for CASGWTGPNTQYF. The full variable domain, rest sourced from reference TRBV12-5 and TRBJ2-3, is DARVTQTPRHKVTEMGQEVTMRCQPILGHNTVFWYRQTMMQGLELLAYFRNRAPLDDSGMPKDRFSAEMPDATLATLKIQPSEPRDSAVYFCASGWTGPNTQYFGPGTRLTVL.

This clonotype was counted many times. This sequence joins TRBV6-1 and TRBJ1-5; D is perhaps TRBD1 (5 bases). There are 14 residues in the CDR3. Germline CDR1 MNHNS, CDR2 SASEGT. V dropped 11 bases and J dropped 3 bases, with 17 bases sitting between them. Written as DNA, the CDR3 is TGTGCCTCCATGAACCGGGGCTACAATCAGCCCCAGCATTTT. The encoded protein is CASMNRGYNQPQHF.

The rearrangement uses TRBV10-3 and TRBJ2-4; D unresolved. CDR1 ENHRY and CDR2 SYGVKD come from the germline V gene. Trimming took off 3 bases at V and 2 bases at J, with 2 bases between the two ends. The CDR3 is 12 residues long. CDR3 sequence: CAISDPKNIQYF. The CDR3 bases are TGTGCCATCAGTGATCCCAAAAACATTCAGTACTTC.

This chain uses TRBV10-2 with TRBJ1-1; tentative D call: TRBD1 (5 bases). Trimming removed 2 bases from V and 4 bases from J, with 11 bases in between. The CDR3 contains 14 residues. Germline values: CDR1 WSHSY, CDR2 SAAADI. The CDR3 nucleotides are TGCGCCAGCAGTGAGAAGGGGTTCGTCACTGAAGCTTTCTTT. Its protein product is CASSEKGFVTEAFF.

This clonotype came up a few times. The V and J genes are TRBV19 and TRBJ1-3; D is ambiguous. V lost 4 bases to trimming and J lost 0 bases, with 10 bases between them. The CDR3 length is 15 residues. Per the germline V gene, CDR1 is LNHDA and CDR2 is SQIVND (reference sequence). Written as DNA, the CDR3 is TGTGCCAGTAGTAGTGACATGAACTCTGGAAACACCATATATTTT. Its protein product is CASSSDMNSGNTIYF.

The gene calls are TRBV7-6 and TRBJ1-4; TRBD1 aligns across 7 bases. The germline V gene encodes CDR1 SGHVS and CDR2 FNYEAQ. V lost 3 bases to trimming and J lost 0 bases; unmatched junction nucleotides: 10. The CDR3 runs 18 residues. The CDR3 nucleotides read TGTGCCAGCAGCTTTCTACCAGGGGGTTCTTCAACTAATGAAAAACTGTTTTTT. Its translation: CASSFLPGGSSTNEKLFF. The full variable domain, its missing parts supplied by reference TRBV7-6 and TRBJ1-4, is GAGVSQSPRYKVTKRGQDVALRCDPISGHVSLYWYRQALGQGPEFLTYFNYEAQQDKSGLPNDRFSAERPEGSISTLTIQRTEQRDSAMYRCASSFLPGGSSTNEKLFFGSGTQLSVL.

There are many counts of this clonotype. CDR3 bases: TGTGCCAGCAGTTACCCGACTAAGGGCGTCGCGACAATAGCCAAAAACATTCAGTACTTC. This gives the protein CASSYPTKGVATIAKNIQYF. The chain is built from TRBV6-6 and TRBJ2-4, with D perhaps matching TRBD2 (5 bases). The CDR3 extends over 20 amino acids. Trimming shortened V by 2 bases and J by 0 bases, and 23 bases separated the two germline ends. Germline CDR1 MNHNY, CDR2 SVGAGI (reference sequence).

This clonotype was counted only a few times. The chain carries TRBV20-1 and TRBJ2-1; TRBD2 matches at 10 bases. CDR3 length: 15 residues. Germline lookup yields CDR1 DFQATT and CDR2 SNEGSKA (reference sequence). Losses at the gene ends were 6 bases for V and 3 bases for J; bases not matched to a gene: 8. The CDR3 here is CSARTSGDLYNEQFF. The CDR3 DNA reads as TGCAGTGCAAGGACTAGCGGAGACCTCTACAATGAGCAGTTCTTC.

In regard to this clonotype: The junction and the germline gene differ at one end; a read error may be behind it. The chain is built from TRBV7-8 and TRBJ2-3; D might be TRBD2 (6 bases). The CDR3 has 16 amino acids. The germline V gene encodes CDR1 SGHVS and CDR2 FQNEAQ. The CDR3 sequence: CASSLSYWEVVDTKYF. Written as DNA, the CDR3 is TGTGCAAGCAGCTTGTCGTACTGGGAGGTTGTAGATACTAAGTATTTT.

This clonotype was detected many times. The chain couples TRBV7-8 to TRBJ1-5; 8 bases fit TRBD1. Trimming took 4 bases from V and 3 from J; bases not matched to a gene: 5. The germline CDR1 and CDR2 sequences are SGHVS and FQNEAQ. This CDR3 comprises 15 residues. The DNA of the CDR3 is TGTGCCAGCAGCTCGGGGACAGGCTCCAATCAGCCCCAGCATTTT. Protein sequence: CASSSGTGSNQPQHF.